The 25 T cell receptor beta chains below come from one sample, sequenced in a study of blood T cells in healthy people across ages. Sample-barcoded 5' priming and a J-beta primer mix drove a second PCR of about 6 to 12 cycles. Each CDR3 protein gets one entry after TCRdb re-called the 5' RACE reads with MiXCR. The sample carries about 1,400,000 distinct CDR3 sequences, approximately 59% recorded once. The specimen was blood. These receptors all stem from a man aged 18 to 29 in good health.

The chain uses TRBV3-1 and TRBJ2-7; D is perhaps TRBD1 (6 bases). The germline CDR1 and CDR2 sequences are LGHDT and YNNKEL (reference sequence). CDR3 size: 14 residues. V dropped 1 base and J dropped 6 bases, with 13 bases sitting between them. CDR3 bases: TGTGCCAGCAGCCAAGCGTACAGGGCGTGCGAGCAGTACTTC. It specifies CASSQAYRACEQYF.

V gene TRBV3-1 combines with J gene TRBJ2-7; 11 bases fit TRBD1. Judging by the DNA end, TRBJ2-5 fits better; the J call may be wrong. The germline gives CDR1 LGHDT, CDR2 YNNKEL (reference sequence). CDR3 length: 15 amino acids. The CDR3 DNA is TGTGCCAGCAGCCTACGGACAGGGGGCGCGGAGACCCAGTACTTC. This sequence encodes CASSLRTGGAETQYF.

The V gene is TRBV4-2, the J gene TRBJ1-2; D possibly corresponds to TRBD1 (6 bases). V lost 4 bases and J 4 bases, leaving 19 bases between the germline ends. The CDR3 is 16 amino acids. CDR1 is LGHNA, CDR2 YNFKEQ, per germline. CDR3 region: CASSPTAVKGGYGYTF. The CDR3 DNA reads TGTGCCAGCAGCCCTACAGCGGTGAAAGGGGGCTATGGCTACACCTTC.

This sequence joins TRBV12-3 or TRBV12-4 and TRBJ2-2; no clear D gene. Trimming removed 7 bases from V and 3 bases from J, with 9 bases in between. This CDR3 is built from 13 residues. In nucleotides, the CDR3 is TGTGCCAGCATTTCACCAGACACCGGGGAGCTGTTTTTT. Its protein product is CASISPDTGELFF.

The V and J genes are TRBV7-9 and TRBJ1-2, with 8 bases lining up with TRBD1. After removal of 5 bases from V and 4 bases from J, the junction contained 6 bases not matched to a gene. This CDR3 is 14 amino acids long. Germline V gene sequence: CDR1 SEHNR, CDR2 FQNEAQ (reference sequence). CDR3 in amino acids: CASSALTGAYGYTF. CDR3 bases: TGTGCCAGCAGCGCCCTGACAGGGGCCTATGGCTACACCTTC.

The V and J genes are TRBV7-8 and TRBJ2-4; D uncertain. Gene TRBJ2-7 matches the end of the DNA better, so the J call may be wrong. Germline-derived CDR1 and CDR2 are SGHVS and FQNEAQ. This CDR3 spans 13 amino acids. Here the CDR3 reads CASSLILSYEQYF. In DNA, the CDR3 is TGTGCCAGCAGCTTAATCCTCTCCTACGAGCAGTACTTC.

V gene TRBV29-1 combines with J gene TRBJ2-7; 8 bases align to TRBD1. The CDR3 is made up of 13 amino acids. Germline CDR1 SQVTM, CDR2 ANQGSEA. V lost 4 bases and J lost 4; bases outside the gene matches: 6. CDR3 DNA: TGCAGCGTTGGTGCAGGGGGCGAATACGAGCAGTACTTC. This codes for CSVGAGGEYEQYF.

This chain joins TRBV27 and TRBJ2-1, with 10 nucleotides matching TRBD2. The CDR3 totals 16 residues. V lost 5 bases, J lost 4 bases, and 8 bases stayed unmatched. The germline CDR1 and CDR2 sequences are MNHEY and SMNVEV (reference sequence). In nucleotides, the CDR3 is TGTGCCAGCAGTCCGATCGGACTAGCGGAATACAATGAGCAGTTCTTC. As protein: CASSPIGLAEYNEQFF.

The chain couples TRBV6-5 to TRBJ1-2; 11 bases agree with TRBD1. CDR1 is MNHEY, CDR2 SVGAGI, per germline. This CDR3 is 16 amino acids long. Trimming cost V 2 bases and J 2 bases; bases outside gene matches: 4. The CDR3 is CASSYGQGAANYGYTF. DNA of the CDR3: TGTGCCAGCAGTTACGGACAGGGGGCTGCGAACTATGGCTACACCTTC.

This chain connects TRBV7-2 to TRBJ2-3; possibly TRBD2 for D (5 bases). V was clipped by 0 bases and J by 7 bases, with 11 bases between them. The CDR3 covers 14 residues. Germline CDR1 SGHTA, CDR2 FQGNSA. The CDR3 coding sequence is TGTGCCAGCAGCTTAGCTTCGGAGGCGAATACGCAGTATTTT. Translated: CASSLASEANTQYF.

This chain joins TRBV3-1 and TRBJ2-7, with TRBD2 matching over 8 bases. Germline V gene sequence: CDR1 LGHDT, CDR2 YNNKEL (reference sequence). The CDR3 length is 15 residues. Losses at the gene ends were 5 bases for V and 3 bases for J; bases not matched to a gene: 9. The chain's CDR3 is CASSRGPGTSYEQYF. The CDR3 nucleotides are TGTGCCAGCAGCAGAGGTCCGGGGACTAGCTACGAGCAGTACTTC.

The rearrangement uses TRBV7-9 and TRBJ1-2; the D is unclear. Germline lookup yields CDR1 SEHNR and CDR2 FQNEAQ (reference sequence). The CDR3 is 14 residues long. The V gene lost 1 base and the J gene lost 8 bases, with 14 bases spanning the gap. This CDR3 is CASSLGLAPGGYTF. DNA for the CDR3: TGTGCCAGCAGCTTAGGACTAGCCCCGGGCGGCTACACCTTC.

This clonotype turned up a few times. The V call is TRBV29-1, the J call TRBJ2-7; 11 bases align to TRBD2. The CDR3 spans 14 residues. Germline CDR1 and CDR2: SQVTM and ANQGSEA. Trimming removed 7 bases from V and 2 bases from J; junction bases left unmatched: 7. The CDR3 coding sequence is TGCAGCGCACTTTCTAGCGGGGGGCCCTACGAGCAGTACTTC. Translation: CSALSSGGPYEQYF.

The table lists this clonotype with a few counts. This chain joins TRBV11-2 and TRBJ1-2; 8 bases match TRBD1. The germline V gene has CDR1 SGHAT and CDR2 FQNNGV. V was clipped by 5 bases and J by 1 base; unmatched bases: 9. This CDR3 is built from 16 residues. The CDR3: CASSTPTGEFNYGYTF. The CDR3 DNA sequence: TGTGCCAGCAGCACCCCGACAGGGGAATTTAACTATGGCTACACCTTC. The full variable domain, in which reference TRBV11-2 and TRBJ1-2 provide the parts outside the CDR3, is EAGVAQSPRYKIIEKRQSVAFWCNPISGHATLYWYQQILGQGPKLLIQFQNNGVVDDSQLPKDRFSAERLKGVDSTLKIQPAKLEDSAVYLCASSTPTGEFNYGYTFGSGTRLTVV.

This clonotype was picked up one time. The rearrangement links TRBV5-8 to TRBJ1-4; 10 bases are shared with TRBD1. Trimming took 0 bases from V and 8 from J; bases not matched to a gene: 7. CDR1 and CDR2 from the germline V gene are SGHTS and YDEGEE. The CDR3 contains 16 residues. The CDR3 DNA sequence: TGTGCCAGCAGCTTGGGGCGCGGGACAGGGGTCGAAAAACTGTTTTTT. It translates to CASSLGRGTGVEKLFF.

This clonotype has a single count. This chain connects TRBV20-1 to TRBJ2-1; no definite D call. V was clipped by 6 bases and J by 0 bases, with 12 bases between them. The CDR3 has 14 residues. Germline lookup yields CDR1 DFQATT and CDR2 SNEGSKA (reference sequence). The CDR3 loop is CSAGQSLSYNEQFF. The CDR3 DNA is TGCAGTGCAGGGCAGAGCCTCTCCTACAATGAGCAGTTCTTC.

V usage is TRBV9 and J usage is TRBJ2-3, with D unresolved. Deletions cut 2 bases from V and 4 bases from J, with 11 bases between. The germline V gene encodes CDR1 SGDLS and CDR2 YYNGEE. This CDR3 spans 14 amino acids. The CDR3 protein is CASSVVQSSDTQYF. As DNA, the CDR3 is TGTGCCAGCAGCGTGGTCCAGTCATCAGATACGCAGTATTTT. Together with reference TRBV9 and TRBJ2-3, the CDR3 gives the full variable domain: DSGVTQTPKHLITATGQRVTLRCSPRSGDLSVYWYQQSLDQGLQFLIQYYNGEERAKGNILERFSAQQFPDLHSELNLSSLELGDSALYFCASSVVQSSDTQYFGPGTRLTVL.

This clonotype came up a few times. The V call is TRBV27, the J call TRBJ2-6; D gene ambiguous. Trimming cost V 8 bases and J 3 bases, with 8 bases left between them. The CDR3 is made up of 13 amino acids. Germline CDR1 MNHEY, CDR2 SMNVEV (reference sequence). As DNA, the CDR3 is TGTGCCAGCTCCGGCGGTGGGGCCAACGTCCTGACTTTC. Residues: CASSGGGANVLTF.

This chain joins TRBV29-1 and TRBJ1-1; 7 bases fit TRBD1. Germline V CDR1 and CDR2: SQVTM, ANQGSEA. This CDR3 contains 13 residues. The ends lost 6 bases at V and 0 bases at J; junction bases unmatched: 4. CDR3 sequence (DNA): TGCAGCGTCCAGGGGGTCCTGAACACTGAAGCTTTCTTT. This encodes CSVQGVLNTEAFF.

This clonotype was seen many times. The CDR3 spells CASSPGRLYEQYF. In DNA form, the CDR3 reads TGTGCCAGCAGTCCCGGGAGGCTCTACGAGCAGTACTTC. This rearrangement joins TRBV21-1 to TRBJ2-7; the table's D gene call, TRBD1, was not cross checked with the DNA. TRBV21-1 constitutes a pseudogene. CDR3 length equals 13 residues.

This chain joins TRBV5-1 and TRBJ2-3; D is possibly TRBD1 or TRBD2 (5 bases each). This CDR3 comprises 16 residues. Trimming removed 0 bases at V and 0 bases at J, with 11 bases between. CDR1 is SGHRS and CDR2 is YFSETQ in the germline V gene. CDR3 DNA sequence: TGCGCCAGCAGCTTGGAGGGGACGCAAAGCACAGATACGCAGTATTTT. As protein: CASSLEGTQSTDTQYF.

The rearrangement joins TRBV6-5 to TRBJ2-5; 10 bases map to TRBD2. The closer fit of TRBJ2-7 to the DNA end suggests the J call may be wrong. Germline CDR1 is MNHEY and CDR2 is SVGAGI. The CDR3 runs 17 residues. Here the CDR3 DNA reads TGTGCCAGCAGTTCGGGGAGTAGCGGGAGGATCGAATACGAGCAGTACTTC. This gives the protein CASSSGSSGRIEYEQYF.

The chain joins TRBV20-1 to TRBJ1-6; D perhaps matches TRBD1 (5 bases). Deletions cut 2 bases from V and 7 bases from J, with 12 bases between. The length of the CDR3 is 14 residues. The germline V gene encodes CDR1 DFQATT and CDR2 SNEGSKA (reference sequence). This chain's CDR3 is CSARRQPSNSPLHF. CDR3 DNA sequence: TGCAGTGCTAGAAGACAGCCGTCGAATTCACCCCTCCACTTT.

This rearrangement joins TRBV3-1 to TRBJ2-1; D is ambiguous. The CDR3 has 11 residues. The germline V gene has CDR1 LGHDT and CDR2 YNNKEL (reference sequence). The ends were cut back, 1 base at V and 12 bases at J, with 7 bases in the middle. In DNA form, the CDR3 reads TGTGCCAGCAGCCAAGGTAGTCTGCAGTTCTTC. It specifies CASSQGSLQFF.

The chain is built from TRBV6-1 and TRBJ2-3; a weak D match, TRBD1 (6 bases). In germline, CDR1 is MNHNS, CDR2 SASEGT. The ends were cut back, 10 bases at V and 7 bases at J, with 15 bases in the middle. The CDR3 loop spans 12 amino acids. The CDR3 DNA is TGTGCCACCCGGGACACTCTGTATACGCAGTATTTT. Translated: CATRDTLYTQYF.